These 14 T cell receptor beta chains were all obtained from the same sample, sequenced in a study of CD8+ T cells in alopecia areata. Treatment: oral pan-JAK inhibitor, 5-10 mg twice daily. Reverse transcribed after extraction, RNA yielded cDNA as the sequencing template. The method was immunoSEQ multiplex PCR; TCRdb's version includes in-frame clones alone and lacks a portion of them. The sample contains about 200,000 clones, around 60% of which appear only once. Specimen: CD4+ T cells sorted from blood, collected at week 4, from a patient treated with tofacitinib. The receptors shown here come from a human donor with alopecia areata.

The chain is built from TRBV5-1 and TRBJ2-5; no clear D gene. The CDR3 sequence is 14 residues long. Germline V gene sequence: CDR1 SGHRS, CDR2 YFSETQ. V was shortened by 0 bases and J by 2 bases, with 8 bases between the two germline ends. CDR3 coding DNA: TGCGCCAGCAGCTTGGGTGGAGATCAAGAGACCCAGTACTTC. The encoded protein is CASSLGGDQETQYF.

V gene TRBV30 combines with J gene TRBJ1-5; no clear D gene. Germline CDR1 GTSNPN, CDR2 SVGIG (reference sequence). V lost 2 bases and J lost 3, with 11 bases in between. This CDR3 is built from 14 residues. The CDR3 is CAWSRVAVNQPQHF. The CDR3 DNA reads TGTGCCTGGAGTCGCGTGGCAGTCAATCAGCCCCAGCATTTT.

The rearrangement joins TRBV6-5 to TRBJ2-7; D possibly corresponds to TRBD2 (5 bases). The CDR3 extends over 14 amino acids. CDR1 and CDR2 (germline): MNHEY, SVGAGI. V was shortened by 0 bases and J by 6 bases, with 12 bases between the two germline ends. This chain's CDR3 is CASSYSRGSGEQYF. The CDR3 region has the DNA TGTGCCAGCAGTTACTCGAGAGGGTCGGGCGAGCAGTACTTC.

The chain employs TRBV23-1 and TRBJ2-2; 9 nucleotides align to TRBD1. TRBV23-1 is filed as an ORF, its function uncertain. This CDR3 is built from 16 residues. J was trimmed by 5 bases and V by 11 bases; bases with no gene match: 15. The DNA for the CDR3 is TGCGCCCCCCGGCCCGGGACAGGGTCTCAAACCGGGGAGCTGTTTTTT. It translates to CAPRPGTGSQTGELFF.

This clone was detected only once. The rearrangement links TRBV2 to TRBJ2-7, with D unresolved. Germline CDR1 is SNHLY and CDR2 is FYNNEI. The CDR3 extends over 14 amino acids. V lost 7 bases to trimming and J lost 5 bases, with 18 bases between them. This CDR3 is CASKASPLLDEQYF. For the CDR3, the DNA is TGTGCCAGCAAAGCCTCCCCCCTCCTGGACGAGCAGTACTTC.

This clone was seen once. This rearrangement joins TRBV27 to TRBJ2-2; D call uncertain. CDR1 is MNHEY, CDR2 SMNVEV, per germline (reference sequence). The CDR3 is 15 residues long. Trimming removed 6 bases from V and 3 bases from J, with 14 bases in between. The CDR3 region has the DNA TGTGCCAGCAGACCCCTGGGGTCCTACACCGGGGAGCTGTTTTTT. Protein product: CASRPLGSYTGELFF.

The rearrangement links TRBV28 to TRBJ2-7; D is perhaps TRBD1 (6 bases). Germline V CDR1 and CDR2: MDHEN, SYDVKM. This CDR3 has 12 residues. V dropped 3 bases and J dropped 6 bases, with 9 bases sitting between them. CDR3 region: CASSFGTSEQYF. The CDR3 DNA reads TGTGCCAGCAGTTTCGGGACATCCGAGCAGTACTTC.

The chain carries TRBV2 and TRBJ2-7; 9 nucleotides align to TRBD2. This CDR3 spans 14 amino acids. Germline CDR1 reads SNHLY; CDR2 reads FYNNEI. V was pared by 4 bases and J by 2 bases, with 3 bases of the junction left unmatched. The CDR3 loop reads CASSVLAGTYEQYF. Written as DNA, the CDR3 is TGTGCCAGCAGTGTTCTAGCGGGGACCTACGAGCAGTACTTC. The variable domain in full, completed from reference TRBV2 and TRBJ2-7, reads EPEVTQTPSHQVTQMGQEVILRCVPISNHLYFYWYRQILGQKVEFLVSFYNNEISEKSEIFDDQFSVERPDGSNFTLKIRSTKLEDSAMYFCASSVLAGTYEQYFGPGTRLTVT.

In the case of this clone: The sample has other DNA sequences that encode this CDR3 too. This chain uses TRBV29-1 with TRBJ1-2, with 8 bases fitting TRBD1. The CDR3 runs to 12 residues. CDR1 SQVTM and CDR2 ANQGSEA come from the germline V gene. Trimming took 2 bases from V and 5 from J; bases not matched to a gene: 1. The CDR3 region is CSVETGGYGYTF. As DNA, the CDR3 is TGCAGCGTTGAAACAGGGGGATATGGCTACACCTTC.

V gene TRBV23-1 combines with J gene TRBJ2-7, with a weak D call TRBD2 (6 bases). TRBV23-1 is labeled an ORF, and its function is uncertain. This CDR3 has 13 residues. Trimming removed 10 bases at V and 0 bases at J, with 13 bases between. The CDR3 protein is CATTEGDSYEQYF. The CDR3 nucleotides read TGCGCCACCACGGAGGGCGACTCCTACGAGCAGTACTTC.

This clone was detected only a few times. The chain employs TRBV7-9 and TRBJ1-1, with 7 positions matching TRBD1. The V and J ends lost 3 bases and 1 base, in that order; junction bases with no gene match: 5. Germline values: CDR1 SEHNR, CDR2 FQNEAQ (reference sequence). This CDR3 contains 15 residues. CDR3 in DNA: TGTGCCAGCAGCTTCGAGGGGGCTCCGAACACTGAAGCTTTCTTT. As protein: CASSFEGAPNTEAFF.

The gene calls are TRBV28 and TRBJ2-5; maybe TRBD2 (6 bases). Germline V gives CDR1 MDHEN, CDR2 SYDVKM. V was pared by 6 bases and J by 3 bases, with 8 bases between. This CDR3 contains 12 residues. CDR3 DNA sequence: TGTGCCAGCAGGGGGGGAGAAGAGACCCAGTACTTC. Protein product: CASRGGEETQYF.

This rearrangement joins TRBV7-2 to TRBJ2-3; TRBD1 aligns across 9 bases. The CDR3 runs to 15 residues. V shed 7 bases, J shed 5 bases, and the junction held 10 bases outside the gene matches. In germline, CDR1 is SGHTA, CDR2 FQGNSA. CDR3 nucleotide sequence: TGTGCCAGCATCCAAGCGGGACAGGGAATAGATACGCAGTATTTT. Translation gives CASIQAGQGIDTQYF. The entire variable domain, with the rest obtained from reference TRBV7-2 and TRBJ2-3, is as follows: GAGVSQSPSNKVTEKGKDVELRCDPISGHTALYWYRQSLGQGLEFLIYFQGNSAPDKSGLPSDRFSAERTGGSVSTLTIQRTQQEDSAVYLCASIQAGQGIDTQYFGPGTRLTVL.

CDR3 sequence reads: CASSQASNSRTDTQYF. The CDR3 DNA sequence: TGTGCCAGCAGCCAAGCCTCGAACAGCCGCACAGATACGCAGTATTTT. The chain combines TRBV4-2 with TRBJ2-3; D not resolved. Germline CDR1 reads LGHNA; CDR2 reads YNFKEQ. Trimming took 1 base from V and 1 from J, leaving 12 bases between them. The CDR3 is 16 residues long.